This TCR beta chain came from a study of cytomegalovirus exposure and HLA in healthy donors. This clone was counted once. Its antigen remains unknown. The V gene's germline CDR1 is SNHLY and CDR2 FYNNEI. V was pared by 2 bases and J by 15 bases, with 14 bases of the junction left unmatched. CDR3 length: 16 residues. Primers for the PCR totalled 60 Vbeta and 13 Jbeta. Sequenced by immunoSEQ multiplex PCR; TCRdb stores in-frame clones only, minus some. The repertoire holds some 190,000 clones, with 76% as singletons. General study findings and limits: Within an earlier analysis, most TCR beta V segments proved productive either about 87% or about 30% of the time.

This chain connects TRBV2 to TRBJ1-6; 9 nucleotides align to TRBD1. The receptor was isolated from a woman in her thirties in good health and CMV-seropositive. The material sequenced was PBMCs. DNA of the CDR3: TGTGCCAGCAGTGAATTCCCTGGACAGGGGACGGGGCGCCTCCACTTT. This codes for CASSEFPGQGTGRLHF.